One and the same sample provided the 26 T cell receptor beta chains below, sequenced in a study of T cells in Graves' hyperthyroidism and ophthalmopathy (dated by TCRdb to the late 2010s). To prepare the library, multiplex PCR was applied. Sequencing was carried out with an Illumina HiSeq 2000. TCR beta CDR3 regions were amplified from RNA transcripts. A first-round RT-PCR of the TCR CDR3 used the HTBI primer set with the Qiagen OneStep RT-PCR kit. TCRdb reprocessing: public reads trimmed at Q25 with fastp, clones called with MiXCR, in-frame beta chains kept. Every CDR3 protein is listed once, alongside the most common genes and DNA of its rows. In this sample the table shows approximately 360,000 distinct CDR3 sequences, 25% of which occur a single time. Around 79% of the sample belongs to the ten largest clones. Sequenced sample: blood. These receptor sequences come from a man in his fifties or sixties with Graves' hyperthyroidism.

J is TRBJ1-2 and V is TRBV5-1, with D uncertain. The ends were cut back, 2 bases at V and 3 bases at J, with 11 bases in the middle. The CDR3 has 14 amino acids. Germline V gene lookup returns CDR1 SGHRS and CDR2 YFSETQ. The CDR3 reads CASSFRGHHYGYTF. CDR3 nucleotides: TGCGCCAGCAGCTTTCGAGGTCATCACTATGGCTACACCTTC.

The J gene is TRBJ2-3, the V gene TRBV3-1, with unresolved D. The CDR3 consists of 14 residues. CDR1 LGHDT and CDR2 YNNKEL come from the germline V gene (reference sequence). With 2 bases removed from V and 0 bases from J, the gap between germline ends came to 6 bases. The CDR3 here is CASSQTGSTDTQYF. Written as DNA, the CDR3 is TGTGCCAGCAGCCAAACCGGGAGCACAGATACGCAGTATTTT.

The CDR3 region has the DNA TGTGCCAGTAGTATGGTCAGGGGTGGGGAGACCCAGTACTTC. Protein: CASSMVRGGETQYF. This chain links TRBV19 with TRBJ2-5; tentatively, D is TRBD1 (6 bases). The V gene's germline CDR1 is LNHDA and CDR2 SQIVND (reference sequence). This CDR3 is 14 amino acids long. Trimming cost V 3 bases and J 5 bases, with 13 bases left between them. Filled out from reference TRBV19 and TRBJ2-5, the complete variable domain reads DGGITQSPKYLFRKEGQNVTLSCEQNLNHDAMYWYRQDPGQGLRLIYYSQIVNDFQKGDIAEGYSVSREKKESFPLTVTSAQKNPTAFYLCASSMVRGGETQYFGPGTRLLVL.

This clonotype was picked up a small number of times. The rearrangement joins TRBV27 to TRBJ2-5; D is undetermined. CDR1 and CDR2 from the germline V gene are MNHEY and SMNVEV (reference sequence). Trimming took off 6 bases at V and 5 bases at J, with 22 bases between the two ends. The CDR3 runs 16 residues. The CDR3: CASSSLPSSYSETQYF. The CDR3 nucleotides read TGTGCCAGCAGCAGTTTACCCTCATCTTACTCGGAGACCCAGTACTTC.

This clonotype was detected ten times or more. The chain carries TRBV2 and TRBJ1-1, with 8 nucleotides matching TRBD1. J was trimmed by 0 bases and V by 4 bases; bases with no gene match: 1. The CDR3 contains 14 residues. The germline V gene has CDR1 SNHLY and CDR2 FYNNEI. The CDR3, as DNA: TGTGCCAGCAGTGGGACAGGGATGAACACTGAAGCTTTCTTT. Translation: CASSGTGMNTEAFF.

The rearrangement uses TRBV12-3 or TRBV12-4 and TRBJ1-3; D unclear. V gave up 4 bases and J gave up 0 bases, with 1 base separating them. The CDR3 contains 12 residues. DNA for the CDR3: TGTGCCAGCAGTTACTCTGGAAACACCATATATTTT. Its protein is CASSYSGNTIYF.

This rearrangement joins TRBV5-6 to TRBJ2-2, with 15 bases matching TRBD2. V lost 3 bases to trimming and J lost 5 bases; unmatched junction nucleotides: 5. CDR1 is SGHDT, CDR2 YYEEEE, per germline. The length of the CDR3 is 17 residues. CDR3 amino acids: CASSSGLAGGRTGELFF. DNA for the CDR3: TGTGCCAGCAGCTCCGGACTAGCGGGAGGGAGAACCGGGGAGCTGTTTTTT.

This clonotype showed up just a few times. The chain employs TRBV11-2 and TRBJ1-3; D is perhaps TRBD1 (6 bases). V gave up 1 base and J gave up 2 bases, with 9 bases separating them. CDR1 is SGHAT and CDR2 is FQNNGV in the germline V gene. This CDR3 contains 15 residues. In DNA, the CDR3 is TGTGCCAGCAGCTTAGTCAGGGGCGCTGGAAACACCATATATTTT. Its translation: CASSLVRGAGNTIYF.

This chain uses TRBV7-9 with TRBJ2-5; 8 bases map to TRBD1. The germline CDR1 and CDR2 sequences are SEHNR and FQNEAQ (reference sequence). CDR3 length: 15 residues. Losses at the gene ends were 2 bases for V and 3 bases for J; bases not matched to a gene: 5. CDR3 residues: CASSLTETGEETQYF. The CDR3 region has the DNA TGTGCCAGCAGCTTAACCGAGACAGGGGAAGAGACCCAGTACTTC.

This chain connects TRBV20-1 to TRBJ1-1; 8 bases are a match to TRBD1. The CDR3 covers 12 residues. Germline loops: CDR1 DFQATT, CDR2 SNEGSKA (reference sequence). V gave up 6 bases and J gave up 7 bases; unmatched junction bases: 7. The DNA of the CDR3 is TGCAGTGCCTCCCGACAGGGGCATGAAGCTTTCTTT. Its protein product is CSASRQGHEAFF.

This clonotype turned up a few times. V is TRBV6-1 and J is TRBJ1-2; TRBD1 agrees at 7 bases. The length of the CDR3 is 15 residues. Per the germline V gene, CDR1 is MNHNS and CDR2 is SASEGT. V lost 7 bases, J lost 5 bases, and 13 bases stayed unmatched. The CDR3 region has the DNA TGTGCCAGCATCGGGACAGCCAATTCTCGGTATGGCTACACCTTC. It codes for CASIGTANSRYGYTF.

There are many counts of this clonotype. This chain links TRBV28 with TRBJ2-7; a weak D match, TRBD2 (5 bases). Trimming left V 4 bases short and J 2 bases short, with 12 bases between. Germline V CDR1 and CDR2: MDHEN, SYDVKM. CDR3 length equals 14 residues. The CDR3 region is CASSYGGLAYEQYF. The CDR3 region has the DNA TGTGCCAGCAGTTACGGCGGGCTTGCCTACGAGCAGTACTTC.

This clonotype occurred many times. The chain recombines TRBV7-9 with TRBJ2-1, with a weak D call TRBD2 (5 bases). With 6 bases removed from V and 3 bases from J, the gap between germline ends came to 9 bases. The germline V gene has CDR1 SEHNR and CDR2 FQNEAQ (reference sequence). The CDR3 is 13 residues long. In nucleotides, the CDR3 is TGTGCCAGCAGTGGTGGACTCTACAATGAGCAGTTCTTC. It codes for CASSGGLYNEQFF.

The V call is TRBV2, the J call TRBJ1-2; 8 bases fit TRBD1. The CDR3 runs 13 residues. The V gene end was trimmed by 6 bases and the J gene end by 7 bases; junction bases not matched to a gene: 7. Germline CDR1 SNHLY, CDR2 FYNNEI. The CDR3 here is CASSRGQGGGYTF. DNA for the CDR3: TGTGCCAGCAGCCGTGGACAGGGTGGTGGCTACACCTTC.

In its sample, this clonotype was seen a few times. The chain links TRBV20-1 to TRBJ2-7, with TRBD1 as a possible D gene (6 bases). Germline lookup yields CDR1 DFQATT and CDR2 SNEGSKA (reference sequence). Trimming stripped 5 bases from V and 0 bases from J, with 11 bases between. This CDR3 is built from 13 residues. The CDR3: CSALRTASYEQYF. CDR3 coding DNA: TGCAGTGCTCTGAGGACAGCCTCCTACGAGCAGTACTTC.

The CDR3 DNA sequence: TGTGCCAGCAGTTACACGGCAGATACGCAGTATTTT. Translating it yields CASSYTADTQYF. The genes are TRBV6-5 and TRBJ2-3; D ambiguous. Looked up from germline, CDR1 is MNHEY and CDR2 is SVGAGI. The CDR3 spans 12 residues. Deletions cut 2 bases from V and 4 bases from J, with 4 bases between.

In this sample, this clonotype turned up a few times. V usage is TRBV5-1 and J usage is TRBJ2-3, with D perhaps TRBD2 (6 bases). The CDR3 spans 13 residues. CDR1 and CDR2 from the germline V gene are SGHRS and YFSETQ. Trimming removed 4 bases at V and 3 bases at J, with 9 bases between. CDR3 residues: CASSQEGTDTQYF. The CDR3 DNA is TGCGCCAGCAGCCAGGAGGGGACAGATACGCAGTATTTT.

This clonotype has a count of ten or more. This chain joins TRBV28 and TRBJ1-1; 8 bases are shared with TRBD1. This CDR3 comprises 15 residues. Germline V CDR1 and CDR2: MDHEN, SYDVKM. The V gene end was trimmed by 3 bases and the J gene end by 1 base; junction bases not matched to a gene: 4. The CDR3 reads CASSFRQGPNTEAFF. The CDR3 DNA reads as TGTGCCAGCAGTTTCCGACAGGGGCCGAACACTGAAGCTTTCTTT.

V gene TRBV15 combines with J gene TRBJ1-1, with D perhaps matching TRBD1 (5 bases). The V end lost 2 bases, the J end lost 2 bases, and 27 bases lay between the germline ends. This CDR3 region has 20 residues. Looked up from germline, CDR1 is LNHNV and CDR2 is YYDKDF (reference sequence). CDR3 protein: CATSRSTFVWRGLSNTEAFF. Here the CDR3 DNA reads TGTGCCACCAGCAGATCTACCTTCGTTTGGCGGGGACTATCCAACACTGAAGCTTTCTTT.

This clonotype was seen repeatedly, ten times or more. This rearrangement joins TRBV28 to TRBJ2-7, with D perhaps matching TRBD2 (5 bases). The CDR3 contains 12 residues. Trimming shortened V by 7 bases and J by 3 bases, and 10 bases separated the two germline ends. Looked up from germline, CDR1 is MDHEN and CDR2 is SYDVKM. The CDR3 loop is CASTPDYYEQYF. The CDR3 DNA follows: TGTGCCAGCACCCCCGACTACTACGAGCAGTACTTC. The whole variable domain, remainder taken from reference TRBV28 and TRBJ2-7, is DVKVTQSSRYLVKRTGEKVFLECVQDMDHENMFWYRQDPGLGLRLIYFSYDVKMKEKGDIPEGYSVSREKKERFSLILESASTNQTSMYLCASTPDYYEQYFGPGTRLTVT.

About this clonotype: The junction and the germline gene differ at one end; a read error may be behind it. This chain uses TRBV6-2 or TRBV6-3 with TRBJ1-1; 8 bases agree with TRBD1. Germline lookup yields CDR1 MNHEY and CDR2 SVGEGT. The CDR3 totals 13 residues. In nucleotides, the CDR3 is TGTGCCAGCCTTCGACAGGGGTCCACTGAGGCTTTCTTT. It translates to CASLRQGSTEAFF.

The chain recombines TRBV5-1 with TRBJ2-2; D not certain. Trimming left V 7 bases short and J 6 bases short, with 13 bases between. The CDR3 contains 13 residues. The germline CDR1 and CDR2 sequences are SGHRS and YFSETQ. Written as DNA, the CDR3 is TGCGCCAGCCAACCGTCGACTGCCGGGGAGCTGTTTTTT. Its protein is CASQPSTAGELFF.

The gene calls are TRBV2 and TRBJ1-2; TRBD1 might be the D (6 bases). Germline CDR1 and CDR2: SNHLY and FYNNEI. The V end lost 4 bases, the J end lost 8 bases, and 14 bases lay between the germline ends. The CDR3 is 13 residues long. CDR3 residues: CASSAAGAYGYTF. The CDR3 DNA reads TGTGCCAGCAGTGCGGCAGGGGCCTACGGCTACACCTTC.

The chain joins TRBV12-3 or TRBV12-4 to TRBJ2-7; 8 nucleotides agree with TRBD2. V lost 5 bases, J lost 3 bases, and 3 bases stayed unmatched. The CDR3 runs 13 residues. CDR3 nucleotide sequence: TGTGCCAGCAGTCAGGGACTAGTCTACGAGCAGTACTTC. Translated: CASSQGLVYEQYF.

The chain carries TRBV6-5 and TRBJ1-2; D might be TRBD1 (5 bases). Trimming removed 2 bases from V and 2 bases from J, with 18 bases in between. The V gene's germline CDR1 is MNHEY and CDR2 SVGAGI. The CDR3 runs 17 residues. The CDR3 nucleotides are TGTGCCAGCAGTTACCTTATCGCAGCGACAGCGAACTATGGCTACACCTTC. Translation gives CASSYLIAATANYGYTF.

This clonotype appeared a few times. The V call is TRBV18, the J call TRBJ2-3; D call uncertain. Trimming stripped 2 bases from V and 1 base from J, with 10 bases between. The CDR3 extends over 15 amino acids. Germline CDR1 reads KGHSH; CDR2 reads LQKENI. DNA of the CDR3: TGTGCCAGCTCACCAGCCCTAGTCGGCACAGATACGCAGTATTTT. Its translation: CASSPALVGTDTQYF. Full variable domain (outside the CDR3, taken from reference TRBV18 and TRBJ2-3): NAGVMQNPRHLVRRRGQEARLRCSPMKGHSHVYWYRQLPEEGLKFMVYLQKENIIDESGMPKERFSAEFPKEGPSILRIQQVVRGDSAAYFCASSPALVGTDTQYFGPGTRLTVL.